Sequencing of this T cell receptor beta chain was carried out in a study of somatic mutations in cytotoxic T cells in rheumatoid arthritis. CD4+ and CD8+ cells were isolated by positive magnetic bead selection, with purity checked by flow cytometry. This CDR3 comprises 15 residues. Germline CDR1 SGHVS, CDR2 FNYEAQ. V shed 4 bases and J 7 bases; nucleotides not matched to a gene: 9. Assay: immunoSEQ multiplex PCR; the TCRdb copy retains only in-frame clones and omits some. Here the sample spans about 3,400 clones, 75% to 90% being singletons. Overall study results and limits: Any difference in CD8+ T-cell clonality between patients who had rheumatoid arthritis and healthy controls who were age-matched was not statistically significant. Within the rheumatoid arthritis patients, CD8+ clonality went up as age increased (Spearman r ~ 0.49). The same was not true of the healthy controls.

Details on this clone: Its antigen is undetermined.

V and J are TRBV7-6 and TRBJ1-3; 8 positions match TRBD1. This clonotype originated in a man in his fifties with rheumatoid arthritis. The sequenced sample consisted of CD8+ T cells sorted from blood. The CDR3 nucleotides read TGTGCCAGCAGCTCTGCCCGGACAGGGTTCAACACCATATATTTT. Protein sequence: CASSSARTGFNTIYF.